These 21 T cell receptor beta chains share one sample of origin, sequenced in a study of blood T cell repertoires in COVID-19. The repertoire was sequenced with immunoSEQ multiplex PCR; TCRdb's copy has only in-frame clones and lacks some. Found here are about 220,000 clones, 70% to 85% of them singletons; the top ten hold approximately 1.2%. Sequencing was carried out using PBMCs or T cells enriched from blood (not recorded which). The receptor set was obtained from a woman between 40 and 50 years old with acute COVID-19.

This clone was seen just once. This chain connects TRBV5-5 to TRBJ2-2; D may be TRBD2 (5 bases). The CDR3 has 14 residues. Germline loops: CDR1 SGHKS, CDR2 YYEKEE (reference sequence). Trimming removed 1 base from V and 7 bases from J, with 11 bases in between. CDR3 sequence: CASSLLLDGGELFF. DNA of the CDR3: TGTGCCAGCAGCTTGTTACTAGATGGCGGGGAGCTGTTTTTT.

The chain joins TRBV6-5 to TRBJ1-5; 7 nucleotides line up with TRBD1. CDR1 is MNHEY and CDR2 is SVGAGI in the germline V gene. This CDR3 has 13 amino acids. V shed 9 bases, J shed 5 bases, and the junction held 7 bases outside the gene matches. CDR3 sequence: CASGDRPDQPQHF. CDR3 in DNA: TGTGCCAGTGGGGACAGACCGGATCAGCCCCAGCATTTT.

The chain uses TRBV3-1 (or the pseudogene TRBV3-2) and TRBJ1-5; D perhaps matches TRBD1 (5 bases). The CDR3 is 13 residues long. The germline V and J ends were trimmed by 1 base and 6 bases, with 7 bases remaining between them. Germline CDR1 LGHDT, CDR2 YNNKEL (reference sequence). CDR3 sequence (DNA): TGTGCCAGCAGCCAAGCTAGGGGTCAGCCCCAGCATTTT. Its protein product is CASSQARGQPQHF.

V usage is TRBV7-3 and J usage is TRBJ2-1; TRBD1 agrees at 8 bases. This CDR3 has 14 amino acids. The ends lost 1 base at V and 6 bases at J; junction bases unmatched: 2. The germline V gene encodes CDR1 SGHTA and CDR2 FQGTGA. CDR3 loop: CASSLMDRANEQFF. Written as DNA, the CDR3 is TGTGCCAGCAGCTTAATGGACAGGGCCAATGAGCAGTTCTTC.

The chain is built from TRBV27 and TRBJ1-2; D is perhaps TRBD1 (6 bases). The germline V and J ends were trimmed by 5 bases and 4 bases, with 17 bases remaining between them. Germline V gene sequence: CDR1 MNHEY, CDR2 SMNVEV (reference sequence). This CDR3 has 15 residues. CDR3 region: CASSTLGGIVYGYTF. CDR3 in DNA: TGTGCCAGCAGTACCCTAGGGGGTATTGTCTATGGCTACACCTTC.

The gene calls are TRBV18 and TRBJ1-5; no firm D call. Germline assignment: CDR1 KGHSH and CDR2 LQKENI. This CDR3 has 15 amino acids. V was pared by 4 bases and J by 2 bases, with 12 bases between. The CDR3 here is CASSLTGEGNQPQHF. As DNA, the CDR3 is TGTGCCAGCTCACTCACCGGTGAGGGCAATCAGCCCCAGCATTTT.

J is TRBJ1-6 and V is TRBV27; 8 bases fit TRBD1. V shed 5 bases, J shed 0 bases, and the junction held 6 bases outside the gene matches. Germline loops: CDR1 MNHEY, CDR2 SMNVEV (reference sequence). This CDR3 region has 17 residues. Here the CDR3 reads CASSQGQVSSYNSPLHF. CDR3 in DNA: TGTGCCAGCAGTCAGGGACAGGTTAGCTCCTATAATTCACCCCTCCACTTT.

The chain is built from TRBV5-6 and TRBJ1-5; possibly TRBD1 for D (5 bases). Trimming took off 3 bases at V and 2 bases at J, with 15 bases between the two ends. CDR1 is SGHDT and CDR2 is YYEEEE in the germline V gene. The CDR3 sequence is 16 residues long. CDR3 sequence reads: CASSSQGPGGNQPQHF. DNA of the CDR3: TGTGCCAGCAGCTCCCAGGGCCCTGGGGGCAATCAGCCCCAGCATTTT.

The V and J genes are TRBV11-2 and TRBJ1-2; TRBD1 aligns across 8 bases. J gave up 4 bases and V 3 bases, and 7 bases lay outside the gene matches. The germline gives CDR1 SGHAT, CDR2 FQNNGV. The CDR3 runs to 15 residues. This CDR3 reads CASSFLRDRGYGYTF. CDR3 in DNA: TGTGCCAGCAGCTTCCTAAGAGACAGGGGCTATGGCTACACCTTC. Supplemented by reference TRBV11-2 and TRBJ1-2, the full variable domain reads EAGVAQSPRYKIIEKRQSVAFWCNPISGHATLYWYQQILGQGPKLLIQFQNNGVVDDSQLPKDRFSAERLKGVDSTLKIQPAKLEDSAVYLCASSFLRDRGYGYTFGSGTRLTVV.

The genes are TRBV11-3 and TRBJ2-2; D gene uncertain. The length of the CDR3 is 15 residues. Per the germline V gene, CDR1 is SGHNT and CDR2 is YENEEA. The germline V and J ends were trimmed by 3 bases and 3 bases, with 11 bases remaining between them. The CDR3 protein is CASSFGYRDTGELFF. CDR3 in DNA: TGTGCCAGCAGCTTTGGTTATCGGGACACCGGGGAGCTGTTTTTT.

The chain links TRBV18 to TRBJ2-2, with D perhaps matching TRBD1 (5 bases). Trimming cost V 2 bases and J 4 bases, with 11 bases left between them. Germline V gene data show CDR1 as KGHSH and CDR2 as LQKENI. This CDR3 is built from 15 residues. CDR3 DNA sequence: TGTGCCAGCTCACCATGGCAGGGTCGCACCGGGGAGCTGTTTTTT. Amino acid sequence: CASSPWQGRTGELFF. Looking up the rest from reference TRBV18 and TRBJ2-2 gives the full variable domain: NAGVMQNPRHLVRRRGQEARLRCSPMKGHSHVYWYRQLPEEGLKFMVYLQKENIIDESGMPKERFSAEFPKEGPSILRIQQVVRGDSAAYFCASSPWQGRTGELFFGEGSRLTVL.

The rearrangement links TRBV20-1 to TRBJ1-3; D gene uncertain. Germline V gene lookup returns CDR1 DFQATT and CDR2 SNEGSKA (reference sequence). The CDR3 has 15 residues. Trimming removed 3 bases at V and 0 bases at J, with 12 bases between. The CDR3 DNA is TGCAGTGCTAGTGACGGAGTTAGCTCTGGAAACACCATATATTTT. Residues: CSASDGVSSGNTIYF.

The J gene is TRBJ2-3, the V gene TRBV19; the match to TRBD2 covers 8 bases. CDR3 length: 13 amino acids. The junction had 0 bases not matched to a gene; V was cut back by 1 base and J by 6 bases. CDR1 is LNHDA, CDR2 SQIVND, per germline (reference sequence). The CDR3 reads CASSIGLADTQYF. The CDR3 nucleotides read TGTGCCAGTAGTATAGGACTAGCGGATACGCAGTATTTT.

This clone was counted once. This sequence joins TRBV6-5 and TRBJ2-5; D is possibly TRBD2 (5 bases). Per germline, CDR1 MNHEY and CDR2 SVGAGI. The germline V and J ends were trimmed by 4 bases and 5 bases, with 11 bases remaining between them. The CDR3 totals 13 residues. CDR3 amino acids: CASSWASSETQYF. DNA of the CDR3: TGTGCCAGCAGTTGGGCTAGCTCGGAGACCCAGTACTTC.

This chain joins TRBV19 and TRBJ2-3; 8 nucleotides align to TRBD1. Germline loops: CDR1 LNHDA, CDR2 SQIVND (reference sequence). This CDR3 contains 21 residues. The V gene end was trimmed by 8 bases and the J gene end by 5 bases; junction bases not matched to a gene: 30. The CDR3 DNA sequence: TGTGCCAGTGCCCACGCCAATCTTCAGGGGGCGTTGGAGAAGCAGCGAGATACGCAGTATTTT. This codes for CASAHANLQGALEKQRDTQYF.

The V gene is TRBV3-1 (or the pseudogene TRBV3-2), the J gene TRBJ2-5; the D gene is possibly TRBD2 (6 bases). This CDR3 spans 15 amino acids. The ends were cut back, 3 bases at V and 4 bases at J, with 15 bases in the middle. The germline CDR1 and CDR2 sequences are LGHDT and YNNKEL (reference sequence). In DNA form, the CDR3 reads TGTGCCAGCAGCCAGGCGGGGACCCGGCTAGAGACCCAGTACTTC. This gives the protein CASSQAGTRLETQYF.

The rearrangement links TRBV28 to TRBJ1-1; D ambiguous. In germline, CDR1 is MDHEN, CDR2 SYDVKM. Trimming removed 2 bases from V and 8 bases from J, with 12 bases in between. There are 13 residues in the CDR3. The CDR3 region has the DNA TGTGCCAGCAGTTTAACTTCCCGTCGAGAAGCTTTCTTT. Protein: CASSLTSRREAFF.

A remark on this clone: Additional DNA sequences in this sample encode the identical CDR3. This chain links TRBV30 with TRBJ2-3; 8 bases fit TRBD2. Trimming cost V 0 bases and J 3 bases; bases outside gene matches: 2. In germline, CDR1 is GTSNPN, CDR2 SVGIG (reference sequence). The CDR3 is made up of 14 amino acids. This CDR3 reads CAWSVGGGTDTQYF. The CDR3 bases are TGTGCCTGGAGTGTAGGCGGGGGGACAGATACGCAGTATTTT. The whole variable domain, filled in from reference TRBV30 and TRBJ2-3, reads SQTIHQWPATLVQPVGSPLSLECTVEGTSNPNLYWYRQAAGRGLQLLFYSVGIGQISSEVPQNLSASRPQDRQFILSSKKLLLSDSGFYLCAWSVGGGTDTQYFGPGTRLTVL.

The sample holds many counts of this clone. The genes are TRBV27 and TRBJ2-1; D gene ambiguous. CDR3 length equals 16 residues. V lost 3 bases and J lost 0, with 12 bases in between. Looked up from germline, CDR1 is MNHEY and CDR2 is SMNVEV (reference sequence). CDR3 nucleotides: TGTGCCAGCAGTTTGTCAGGATCATCCTCCTACAATGAGCAGTTCTTC. As protein: CASSLSGSSSYNEQFF.

This chain uses TRBV27 with TRBJ2-3, with TRBD1 identical over 7 bases. The CDR3 has 16 residues. With V trimmed by 4 bases and J by 2 bases, 9 bases remained unmatched. Germline V gene sequence: CDR1 MNHEY, CDR2 SMNVEV (reference sequence). CDR3 amino acids: CASSSRTGWATDTQYF. CDR3 in DNA: TGTGCCAGCAGTTCAAGGACAGGTTGGGCCACAGATACGCAGTATTTT.

The chain links TRBV27 to TRBJ2-7; 11 bases agree with TRBD1. The CDR3 has 15 residues. The germline V gene has CDR1 MNHEY and CDR2 SMNVEV (reference sequence). Trimming cost V 5 bases and J 2 bases; bases outside gene matches: 5. This CDR3 reads CASSPGQGAAYEQYF. The CDR3 DNA follows: TGTGCCAGCAGTCCCGGACAGGGGGCTGCCTACGAGCAGTACTTC.